This TCR beta chain originates from a study of HIV-infected children after antiretroviral therapy interruption. For the study at large: Recorded EBV and CMV exposure existed for most children. Continuous-treatment samples came from weeks 0, 48 and 150. Study-wide results and caveats: After treatment interruption started, naive CD4+ CDR3 overlap across time points dropped.

V shed 1 base and J shed 2 bases, with 6 bases lying between them. The CDR3 spans 13 residues. Germline values: CDR1 LNHNV, CDR2 YYDKDF (reference sequence). The treatment denotes: PENTA 11 planned treatment interruption arm or continuous ART arm. A 3' RACE protocol on RNA, with unique molecular identifiers, produced the TCR library. TCRdb used MiXCR to reprocess the 3' RACE reads, holding one entry per CDR3 protein. The top ten clones hold around a third of a sample with nearly 15,000 distinct CDR3 sequences, under 4% of them seen once. In its sample, this clonotype was seen many times. Its antigen is unknown.

The input for sequencing was CD45RO+ CD8+ T cells from PBMCs, pooled from several time points, taken from a donor given antiretroviral therapy, either interrupted or continuous. The subset: memory CD8+ CD45RO+ CD45RA- T cells. This clonotype originated in a pool of human donors with HIV. V is TRBV15 and J is TRBJ2-7; no firm D call. The CDR3 nucleotides read TGTGCCACCAGCAGAGCCAGCGCCTACGAGCAGTACTTC. Translated, it gives CATSRASAYEQYF.